The table lists the clone carrying this T cell receptor beta chain with a count of one. Its antigen is unidentified. These data are taken from a study of CD8+ T cells in alopecia areata. In germline, CDR1 is SEHNR, CDR2 FQNEAQ (reference sequence). This CDR3 region has 14 residues. J was trimmed by 2 bases and V by 5 bases; bases with no gene match: 5. Reverse transcription of extracted RNA yielded cDNA, which provided the sequencing template. The repertoire was sequenced with immunoSEQ multiplex PCR; TCRdb's copy has only in-frame clones and lacks some. Of 150,000 or so clones listed, 87% are singletons. Peripheral blood, together with lesional scalp punch biopsies, was collected from alopecia areata patients. Study results and limitations: Clonality in lesional scalp, especially alopecia totalis/universalis, exceeded that of normal scalp.

V and J are TRBV7-9 and TRBJ2-7; 8 bases are a match to TRBD1. Sequences were derived from CD8+ T cells sorted from blood, sampled at week 0. This clonotype was obtained from a human donor with alopecia areata. The CDR3 DNA follows: TGTGCCAGCAGCCGGACAGGGCAGCCCTACGAGCAGTACTTC. Its protein is CASSRTGQPYEQYF.